These 15 T cell receptor beta chains were sequenced from one sample in a study of T cell changes during pregnancy in multiple sclerosis. The repertoire was sequenced with immunoSEQ multiplex PCR; TCRdb's copy has only in-frame clones and lacks some. Found here are 55,000 to 75,000 clones, around 90% of them singletons; the top ten hold roughly 1.4%. Sequenced here: peripheral blood, sampled in the third trimester of pregnancy. The receptors originated from a female donor in good health, enrolled as a control in a pregnancy study.

The rearrangement uses TRBV4-2 and TRBJ1-5; D ambiguous. This CDR3 spans 13 amino acids. Trimming cost V 4 bases and J 9 bases, with 13 bases left between them. Germline V lookup: CDR1 LGHNA, CDR2 YNFKEQ. DNA of the CDR3: TGTGCCAGCAGCCCCGCCGGGGTTTTGCCCCAGCATTTT. Its translation is CASSPAGVLPQHF.

The chain recombines TRBV4-1 with TRBJ2-4, with 10 nucleotides matching TRBD2. Germline CDR1 and CDR2: MGHRA and YSYEKL. The CDR3 has 17 residues. V was pared by 1 base and J by 1 base, with 4 bases of the junction left unmatched. The CDR3 loop is CASSQVGSGGAKNIQYF. The DNA for the CDR3 is TGCGCCAGCAGCCAAGTCGGTAGCGGGGGGGCCAAAAACATTCAGTACTTC.

This clone has more than one count but fewer than ten. Distinct nucleotide sequences in the sample also encode this CDR3. This chain connects TRBV7-8 to TRBJ1-5; D is possibly TRBD1 (5 bases). Germline CDR1 SGHVS, CDR2 FQNEAQ. The CDR3 is made up of 14 amino acids. Trimming shortened V by 5 bases and J by 3 bases, and 11 bases separated the two germline ends. The CDR3 DNA is TGTGCCAGCAGCCATACAGGCGTCAATCAGCCCCAGCATTTT. Amino acid sequence: CASSHTGVNQPQHF.

V and J are TRBV30 and TRBJ2-2; 8 bases align to TRBD2. The junction had 6 bases not matched to a gene; V was cut back by 0 bases and J by 0 bases. Germline V gene sequence: CDR1 GTSNPN, CDR2 SVGIG (reference sequence). This CDR3 spans 17 amino acids. The CDR3 is CAWSVGAGGPNTGELFF. The CDR3 DNA is TGTGCCTGGAGTGTAGGGGCGGGGGGCCCGAACACCGGGGAGCTGTTTTTT.

The chain has TRBV9 and TRBJ2-7; 10 bases match TRBD1. The germline gives CDR1 SGDLS, CDR2 YYNGEE. The CDR3 covers 13 residues. J was trimmed by 12 bases and V by 4 bases; bases with no gene match: 10. CDR3 residues: CASSSSDRGNRYF. CDR3 in DNA: TGTGCCAGCAGCTCCTCGGACAGGGGGAATCGGTACTTC.

This rearrangement joins TRBV7-9 to TRBJ1-3, with D unresolved. The ends were cut back, 0 bases at V and 0 bases at J, with 9 bases in the middle. Germline V gene sequence: CDR1 SEHNR, CDR2 FQNEAQ (reference sequence). The CDR3 loop spans 16 amino acids. CDR3 amino acids: CASSLARAASGNTIYF. The CDR3 DNA follows: TGTGCCAGCAGCTTAGCGAGGGCAGCCTCTGGAAACACCATATATTTT.

This clone came up once. V usage is TRBV4-3 and J usage is TRBJ2-2; perhaps TRBD2 as D (6 bases). The V end was cut by 4 bases, the J end by 4 bases, with 10 bases between. The CDR3 runs 14 residues. Germline V lookup: CDR1 LGHNA, CDR2 YSLEER. This CDR3 reads CASSPHSGTGELFF. In nucleotides, the CDR3 is TGCGCCAGCAGCCCTCATAGCGGCACCGGGGAGCTGTTTTTT.

The chain carries TRBV5-6 and TRBJ1-2, with D perhaps TRBD1 (6 bases). CDR3 length: 13 amino acids. Germline V CDR1 and CDR2: SGHDT, YYEEEE. Trimming cost V 1 base and J 7 bases, with 11 bases left between them. This chain's CDR3 is CASSLFRGSGYTF. CDR3 nucleotides: TGTGCCAGCAGCTTGTTCAGGGGTTCTGGCTACACCTTC.

The DNA of the CDR3 is TGTGCCACCTTGAGACAGGGGGCGGTGAATACTGAAGCTTTCTTT. Protein product: CATLRQGAVNTEAFF. This rearrangement joins TRBV21-1 to TRBJ1-1; the D call in the table, TRBD1, was not verified against the DNA. TRBV21-1 is noted as a pseudogene. This CDR3 has 15 amino acids.

The chain has TRBV28 and TRBJ2-7; TRBD1 aligns across 7 bases. Germline V lookup: CDR1 MDHEN, CDR2 SYDVKM. The CDR3 loop spans 16 amino acids. J lost 2 bases, V lost 5 bases, and 12 bases had no gene match. The CDR3 sequence is CASSIPDRESPYEQYF. CDR3 DNA: TGTGCCAGCAGTATCCCTGACAGGGAATCCCCCTACGAGCAGTACTTC.

This clone showed up just once. The chain employs TRBV5-6 and TRBJ1-5; D gene unclear. This CDR3 has 15 amino acids. V lost 7 bases and J lost 3, with 17 bases in between. From germline, CDR1 is SGHDT and CDR2 YYEEEE. The CDR3 region has the DNA TGTGCCAGCTTCTCGAGTCCTCGATCCAATCAGCCCCAGCATTTT. This encodes CASFSSPRSNQPQHF.

V gene TRBV18 combines with J gene TRBJ1-1; possible D gene TRBD1, 6 bases. The germline gives CDR1 KGHSH, CDR2 LQKENI. Trimming cost V 4 bases and J 4 bases, with 16 bases left between them. This CDR3 comprises 15 residues. This CDR3 is CASSQRESRGTEAFF. Here the CDR3 DNA reads TGTGCCAGCTCACAAAGGGAAAGCAGGGGCACTGAAGCTTTCTTT. Full variable domain (rest looked up from reference TRBV18 and TRBJ1-1): NAGVMQNPRHLVRRRGQEARLRCSPMKGHSHVYWYRQLPEEGLKFMVYLQKENIIDESGMPKERFSAEFPKEGPSILRIQQVVRGDSAAYFCASSQRESRGTEAFFGQGTRLTVV.

This sequence joins TRBV4-3 and TRBJ1-1, with D possibly matching TRBD1 (6 bases). CDR1 is LGHNA and CDR2 is YSLEER in the germline V gene. The CDR3 sequence is 16 residues long. V was pared by 0 bases and J by 5 bases, with 16 bases between. The CDR3 coding sequence is TGCGCCAGCAGCCAAGAAGGTGGGAAAAGGGGGACTGAAGCTTTCTTT. The encoded protein is CASSQEGGKRGTEAFF.

J is TRBJ2-7 and V is TRBV5-1; 14 nucleotides agree with TRBD2. The CDR3 loop spans 15 amino acids. Germline V gene lookup returns CDR1 SGHRS and CDR2 YFSETQ. V dropped 4 bases and J dropped 4; count of bases not matched to a gene: 4. In nucleotides, the CDR3 is TGCGCCAGCAGCCCGGGACTAGCGGGGGATTACGAGCAGTACTTC. Amino acids: CASSPGLAGDYEQYF.

As DNA, the CDR3 is TGTGCCAGCTCACCACTACCTCGAGGCAATCAGCCCCAGCATTTT. Amino acids: CASSPLPRGNQPQHF. The chain links TRBV18 to TRBJ1-5, with D unresolved. The V end lost 1 base, the J end lost 2 bases, and 9 bases lay between the germline ends. CDR1 KGHSH and CDR2 LQKENI come from the germline V gene. The CDR3 consists of 15 residues. Using reference TRBV18 and TRBJ1-5 for the parts outside the CDR3, the full variable domain is NAGVMQNPRHLVRRRGQEARLRCSPMKGHSHVYWYRQLPEEGLKFMVYLQKENIIDESGMPKERFSAEFPKEGPSILRIQQVVRGDSAAYFCASSPLPRGNQPQHFGDGTRLSIL.